The T cell receptor beta chain described here comes from a study of CD8 T cells in ankylosing spondylitis. Study results and caveats: Clones linked to the disease showed a CD8+ phenotype. They occurred at relatively low frequencies in peripheral blood. Apparently characteristic of ankylosing spondylitis blood was a TCR beta motif (eight highly homologous variants).

A word on this clonotype: Its matching antigen is unknown.

Germline-derived CDR1 and CDR2 are MNHEY and SMNVEV (reference sequence). The CDR3 sequence is 16 residues long. V shed 3 bases and J shed 0 bases, with 14 bases lying between them. TCRdb used MiXCR to reprocess the 5' RACE reads, holding one entry per CDR3 protein. The sample yields hundreds of thousands of distinct CDR3 sequences, 25% to 30% seen once. The chain is built from TRBV27 and TRBJ1-1; TRBD1 might be the D (5 bases). This receptor was taken from a male donor with ankylosing spondylitis. The sequenced sample consisted of blood, either unsorted or a sorted T cell fraction (not recorded which). The CDR3 sequence: CASSFGRKGMNTEAFF. Written as DNA, the CDR3 is TGTGCCAGCAGTTTCGGAAGGAAGGGGATGAACACTGAAGCTTTCTTT.